One sample yielded the 28 T cell receptor beta chains listed below, sequenced in a study of shared clonotypes between healthy human individuals. Clones were read by immunoSEQ multiplex PCR, and TCRdb kept only the in-frame ones, dropping some. The sample lists 1.6 million or so clones, 98% to 99% seen once, with around 0.33% in the top ten. Sequencing was performed on naive CD4+ T cells sorted from blood. Subset described: CD45RA+ positively selected. The receptor set was obtained from a man aged 25 to 40 in good health.

The rearrangement uses TRBV30 and TRBJ1-3; D is undetermined. V was clipped by 2 bases and J by 7 bases, with 9 bases between them. The CDR3 consists of 12 residues. Germline V gene data show CDR1 as GTSNPN and CDR2 as SVGIG (reference sequence). The CDR3 loop reads CAWSPGSNTIYF. The CDR3 DNA reads as TGTGCCTGGAGTCCGGGATCGAACACCATATATTTT. The whole variable domain, filled in from reference TRBV30 and TRBJ1-3, reads SQTIHQWPATLVQPVGSPLSLECTVEGTSNPNLYWYRQAAGRGLQLLFYSVGIGQISSEVPQNLSASRPQDRQFILSSKKLLLSDSGFYLCAWSPGSNTIYFGEGSWLTVV.

This chain connects TRBV4-1 to TRBJ2-3; 14 nucleotides align to TRBD2. CDR3 length equals 16 residues. The germline V gene has CDR1 MGHRA and CDR2 YSYEKL. V lost 5 bases and J lost 1; bases outside the gene matches: 2. CDR3 nucleotides: TGCGCCAGCAGCTGGGGACTAGCGGGAGGCACAGATACGCAGTATTTT. Translated: CASSWGLAGGTDTQYF.

The CDR3 is CASSFQHRGLAPFF. DNA for the CDR3: TGTGCCAGCAGTTTCCAACACCGGGGACTAGCGCCGTTCTTC. This chain uses TRBV27 with TRBJ2-1, with TRBD2 identical over 10 bases. Germline CDR1 and CDR2: MNHEY and SMNVEV (reference sequence). This CDR3 has 14 amino acids. The junction had 11 bases not matched to a gene; V was cut back by 3 bases and J by 15 bases.

The chain couples TRBV4-1 to TRBJ2-3; D is perhaps TRBD2 (6 bases). Germline lookup yields CDR1 MGHRA and CDR2 YSYEKL. The CDR3 extends over 16 amino acids. V dropped 2 bases and J dropped 0 bases, with 12 bases sitting between them. The CDR3 region has the DNA TGCGCCAGCAGCCAATACTTTGGGGGGAGCACAGATACGCAGTATTTT. Translation: CASSQYFGGSTDTQYF.

The J gene is TRBJ1-2, the V gene TRBV6-5; D is undetermined. The V and J ends lost 7 bases and 3 bases respectively, with 15 bases between them. From germline, CDR1 is MNHEY and CDR2 SVGAGI. There are 14 residues in the CDR3. CDR3 nucleotide sequence: TGTGCCAGCAAGAGGCGGACGTCCGACTATGGCTACACCTTC. Translated: CASKRRTSDYGYTF.

The rearrangement uses TRBV13 and TRBJ1-2, with TRBD1 as a possible D gene (6 bases). The V gene lost 5 bases and the J gene lost 3 bases, with 13 bases spanning the gap. The CDR3 runs to 14 residues. Germline V gives CDR1 PRHDT, CDR2 FYEKMQ (reference sequence). CDR3 region: CASSDPQGDYGYTF. CDR3 sequence (DNA): TGTGCCAGCAGCGACCCACAGGGTGACTATGGCTACACCTTC. The full variable domain, completed using reference TRBV13 and TRBJ1-2, is AAGVIQSPRHLIKEKRETATLKCYPIPRHDTVYWYQQGPGQDPQFLISFYEKMQSDKGSIPDRFSAQQFSDYHSELNMSSLELGDSALYFCASSDPQGDYGYTFGSGTRLTVV.

V usage is TRBV14 and J usage is TRBJ2-3, with 7 bases that match TRBD2. J gave up 2 bases and V 1 base, and 6 bases lay outside the gene matches. The CDR3 spans 16 residues. Looked up from germline, CDR1 is SGHDN and CDR2 is FVKESK. The CDR3 here is CASSQVAGELTDTQYF. The CDR3 DNA is TGTGCCAGCAGCCAAGTTGCGGGAGAGCTCACAGATACGCAGTATTTT.

J is TRBJ2-1 and V is TRBV4-3; 13 nucleotides line up with TRBD2. CDR1 and CDR2 (germline): LGHNA, YSLEER. The CDR3 sequence is 19 residues long. Losses at the gene ends were 1 base for V and 0 bases for J; bases not matched to a gene: 6. CDR3 coding DNA: TGCGCCAGCAGCCAAGGAGGACTAGCGGGAGCAGACTCCTACAATGAGCAGTTCTTC. Residues: CASSQGGLAGADSYNEQFF.

V and J are TRBV5-1 and TRBJ2-3; D is possibly TRBD2 (5 bases). V lost 4 bases and J 1 base, leaving 13 bases between the germline ends. This CDR3 is 15 amino acids long. From germline, CDR1 is SGHRS and CDR2 YFSETQ. The CDR3 spells CASSPQPGGTDTQYF. Here the CDR3 DNA reads TGCGCCAGCAGCCCGCAACCCGGGGGCACAGATACGCAGTATTTT.

This chain links TRBV16 with TRBJ1-2; a weak D match, TRBD1 (6 bases). CDR1 KGHSY and CDR2 FQNENV come from the germline V gene. Deletions cut 2 bases from V and 0 bases from J, with 10 bases between. There are 15 residues in the CDR3. CDR3 in amino acids: CASSQLQGANYGYTF. CDR3 DNA sequence: TGTGCCAGCAGCCAACTACAGGGCGCTAACTATGGCTACACCTTC.

The chain combines TRBV2 with TRBJ2-2; D is possibly TRBD1 (5 bases). Trimming pared 2 bases from V and 6 bases from J, leaving 10 bases between. CDR3 length: 14 residues. Looked up from germline, CDR1 is SNHLY and CDR2 is FYNNEI. The CDR3 sequence is CASSEIPRAGELFF. The CDR3 nucleotides are TGTGCCAGCAGTGAAATCCCCAGGGCCGGGGAGCTGTTTTTT.

This chain links TRBV18 with TRBJ2-3; 8 bases are a match to TRBD2. The germline gives CDR1 KGHSH, CDR2 LQKENI. The CDR3 is 17 residues long. V trimming: 4 bases; J trimming: 1 base; junction bases outside the gene matches: 10. CDR3 in DNA: TGTGCCAGCTCACTGAAGACTAGCGCGGGGGGCACAGATACGCAGTATTTT. Translating gives CASSLKTSAGGTDTQYF.

This chain uses TRBV25-1 with TRBJ1-1; TRBD1 matches at 8 bases. The CDR3 sequence is 15 residues long. Germline V gene lookup returns CDR1 MGHDK and CDR2 SYGVNS. The V and J ends lost 3 bases and 7 bases, in that order; junction bases with no gene match: 10. The CDR3 reads CASSDRTITGGEAFF. The CDR3 bases are TGTGCCAGCAGTGACCGAACCATCACAGGGGGTGAAGCTTTCTTT.

Concerning this clone itself: The same CDR3 arises from other DNA sequences in this sample as well. This chain uses TRBV18 with TRBJ2-6; possible D gene TRBD1, 5 bases. Germline lookup yields CDR1 KGHSH and CDR2 LQKENI. V was cut by 3 bases and J by 1 base, with 7 bases left in between. The CDR3 totals 15 residues. CDR3 in amino acids: CASSPQGSGANVLTF. DNA of the CDR3: TGTGCCAGCTCACCTCAGGGTTCTGGGGCCAACGTCCTGACTTTC.

As concerns this clone: This sample also contains other DNA sequences that code for the same CDR3. The gene calls are TRBV7-9 and TRBJ2-2; no clear D gene. There are 12 residues in the CDR3. Trimming took 3 bases from V and 4 from J, leaving 3 bases between them. CDR1 is SEHNR, CDR2 FQNEAQ, per germline (reference sequence). The CDR3 reads CASSFSTGELFF. CDR3 in DNA: TGTGCCAGCAGCTTTAGCACCGGGGAGCTGTTTTTT.

The chain couples TRBV9 to TRBJ2-3; perhaps TRBD2 as D (6 bases). V dropped 3 bases and J dropped 0 bases, with 11 bases sitting between them. The germline V gene encodes CDR1 SGDLS and CDR2 YYNGEE. The CDR3 is 15 residues long. DNA of the CDR3: TGTGCCAGCAGCGCAATAGCGGATAGCACAGATACGCAGTATTTT. This codes for CASSAIADSTDTQYF.

J is TRBJ2-7 and V is TRBV18; maybe TRBD2 (5 bases). CDR1 is KGHSH, CDR2 LQKENI, per germline. This CDR3 region has 18 residues. V was clipped by 2 bases and J by 3 bases, with 23 bases between them. CDR3 coding DNA: TGTGCCAGCTCACCAATTCCCGGGCGCGGCGGACTTAACTACGAGCAGTACTTC. It is translated as CASSPIPGRGGLNYEQYF.

The CDR3, as DNA: TGTGCCAGCAGCTCCAGGCCGAATAGCGGGAGTCCGGATGAGCAGTTCTTC. Amino acids: CASSSRPNSGSPDEQFF. The V call is TRBV7-6, the J call TRBJ2-1, with 9 bases fitting TRBD2. This CDR3 is built from 17 residues. CDR1 and CDR2 (germline): SGHVS, FNYEAQ. The V gene end was trimmed by 4 bases and the J gene end by 8 bases; junction bases not matched to a gene: 15.

The V and J genes are TRBV5-1 and TRBJ2-4; a weak D match, TRBD2 (5 bases). Germline V gene sequence: CDR1 SGHRS, CDR2 YFSETQ. The V and J ends lost 0 bases and 10 bases respectively, with 14 bases between them. The CDR3 covers 14 residues. CDR3 residues: CASSLGNLGVIQYF. CDR3 bases: TGCGCCAGCAGCTTGGGAAATCTCGGGGTTATTCAGTACTTC.

The chain employs TRBV5-1 and TRBJ1-2; TRBD1 matches at 9 bases. Germline V gene data show CDR1 as SGHRS and CDR2 as YFSETQ. CDR3 length equals 16 residues. The V segment lost 0 bases and the J segment 6 bases; nucleotides outside the gene matches: 9. CDR3 residues: CASSLDSPGQGNGYTF. In DNA form, the CDR3 reads TGCGCCAGCAGCTTGGACTCTCCGGGACAGGGCAATGGCTACACCTTC.

The chain recombines TRBV7-2 with TRBJ2-7; D gene uncertain. Germline V gene lookup returns CDR1 SGHTA and CDR2 FQGNSA. The CDR3 loop spans 13 amino acids. V dropped 3 bases and J dropped 2 bases, with 8 bases sitting between them. The CDR3 spells CASSLHQTYEQYF. CDR3 DNA: TGTGCCAGCAGCTTGCACCAAACCTACGAGCAGTACTTC.

The chain links TRBV7-2 to TRBJ2-2; the match to TRBD1 covers 8 bases. This CDR3 region has 16 residues. With 1 base clipped from V and 5 bases from J, the junction kept 6 bases outside the gene matches. CDR1 SGHTA and CDR2 FQGNSA come from the germline V gene. CDR3 in DNA: TGTGCCAGCAGCTTAGTGGCAGGGGGCTGGACCGGGGAGCTGTTTTTT. Translating it yields CASSLVAGGWTGELFF. Together with reference TRBV7-2 and TRBJ2-2, the CDR3 gives the full variable domain: GAGVSQSPSNKVTEKGKDVELRCDPISGHTALYWYRQSLGQGLEFLIYFQGNSAPDKSGLPSDRFSAERTGGSVSTLTIQRTQQEDSAVYLCASSLVAGGWTGELFFGEGSRLTVL.

The CDR3 DNA follows: TGTGCCAGCAGCTGGGGGACAGGGGGCGTGAACACTGAAGCTTTCTTT. This codes for CASSWGTGGVNTEAFF. The rearrangement joins TRBV5-4 to TRBJ1-1, with TRBD1 matching 12 bases. The CDR3 loop spans 16 amino acids. V was pared by 3 bases and J by 0 bases, with 3 bases of the junction left unmatched. Germline V gene lookup returns CDR1 SGHNT and CDR2 YYREEE (reference sequence).

CDR3 in amino acids: CASRGEDTQYF. The DNA for the CDR3 is TGTGCAAGTCGAGGGGAGGATACGCAGTATTTT. The chain recombines TRBV12-2 with TRBJ2-3. TRBV12-2 is termed a pseudogene. This CDR3 spans 11 amino acids.

V gene TRBV5-6 combines with J gene TRBJ2-7; maybe TRBD2 (6 bases). The germline V gene has CDR1 SGHDT and CDR2 YYEEEE. This CDR3 comprises 14 residues. The V end lost 2 bases, the J end lost 1 base, and 10 bases lay between the germline ends. In DNA form, the CDR3 reads TGTGCCAGCAGCTTCAGGACTATTTCCTACGAGCAGTACTTC. Protein: CASSFRTISYEQYF. The full variable domain, rest sourced from reference TRBV5-6 and TRBJ2-7, is DAGVTQSPTHLIKTRGQQVTLRCSPKSGHDTVSWYQQALGQGPQFIFQYYEEEERQRGNFPDRFSGHQFPNYSSELNVNALLLGDSALYLCASSFRTISYEQYFGPGTRLTVT.

V and J are TRBV7-2 and TRBJ2-3; TRBD2 aligns across 7 bases. Trimming took 6 bases from V and 10 from J; bases not matched to a gene: 22. Germline CDR1 reads SGHTA; CDR2 reads FQGNSA. This CDR3 region has 17 residues. The CDR3: CASRGRESSLKYSAQYF. CDR3 bases: TGTGCCAGCAGGGGGAGGGAGTCCTCATTGAAATACTCGGCGCAGTATTTT.

A word on this clone: One end of the junction fails to match germline, which may point to a read error. This chain uses TRBV7-7 with TRBJ2-5; 7 bases match TRBD1. The CDR3 loop spans 13 amino acids. Germline V CDR1 and CDR2: SSHAT, FNYEAQ (reference sequence). This chain's CDR3 is CASSIPGQETQYF. CDR3 DNA sequence: TGTGCTAGCAGCATCCCGGGACAGGAGACCCAGTACTTC.

The chain recombines TRBV11-2 with TRBJ2-7; D uncertain. CDR3 length equals 12 residues. Germline values: CDR1 SGHAT, CDR2 FQNNGV. Trimming removed 5 bases at V and 7 bases at J, with 12 bases between. CDR3 sequence reads: CASSPYGTEQYF. The DNA for the CDR3 is TGTGCCAGCAGCCCCTATGGAACGGAGCAGTACTTC.